These 16 T cell receptor beta chains came from one sample sequenced in a study of metastatic and nonmetastatic thyroid tumors (dated by TCRdb to about 2020). Library preparation was by PCR. Sequencer: Illumina HiSeq 4000. TCRdb ran its own pipeline on the public reads, namely fastp trimming at Q25 and MiXCR clone calling, and kept in-frame beta chains. In this sample the table shows fewer than 70,000 clones, more than 25% of which occur a single time. Clones ranked in the top ten supply roughly 15% of the sample. No patient had received any treatment before thyroid surgery. Sequenced sample: blood. These receptors were obtained from a female donor with papillary thyroid cancer or a benign thyroid nodule (not recorded which). Some clones in this sample may be carry-over from other donors' samples.

This clone was seen just once. This chain joins TRBV7-8 and TRBJ2-6; D remains ambiguous. Per germline, CDR1 SGHVS and CDR2 FQNEAQ. This CDR3 is 14 amino acids long. V was cut by 3 bases and J by 0 bases, with 3 bases left in between. This CDR3 reads CASSLASGANVLTF. DNA for the CDR3: TGTGCCAGCAGCTTGGCCTCTGGGGCCAACGTCCTGACTTTC. Together with reference TRBV7-8 and TRBJ2-6, the CDR3 gives the full variable domain: GAGVSQSPRYKVAKRGQDVALRCDPISGHVSLFWYQQALGQGPEFLTYFQNEAQLDKSGLPSDRFFAERPEGSVSTLKIQRTQQEDSAVYLCASSLASGANVLTFGAGSRLTVL.

This CDR3 is CASRPSGMGRPGELFF. DNA of the CDR3: TGTGCCAGCAGGCCATCAGGGATGGGGCGGCCCGGGGAGCTGTTTTTT. The V call is TRBV11-1, the J call TRBJ2-2; tentatively, D is TRBD1 (5 bases). The CDR3 extends over 16 amino acids. CDR1 and CDR2 (germline): SGHAT, FQDESV (reference sequence). Trimming removed 6 bases at V and 6 bases at J, with 20 bases between.

This clone was seen ten or more times. The chain carries TRBV4-1 and TRBJ1-2; D may be TRBD1 (5 bases). This CDR3 is 16 amino acids long. Trimming took off 3 bases at V and 8 bases at J, with 22 bases between the two ends. Germline V gene lookup returns CDR1 MGHRA and CDR2 YSYEKL. The DNA for the CDR3 is TGCGCCAGCAGCCAGCACGTCCGGGACCCCAAGACGGGCTACACCTTC. It encodes CASSQHVRDPKTGYTF.

This clone was detected many times. V is TRBV7-3 and J is TRBJ1-1; the D is unclear. The CDR3 loop spans 12 amino acids. The germline V gene encodes CDR1 SGHTA and CDR2 FQGTGA. Trimming cost V 9 bases and J 4 bases, with 12 bases left between them. CDR3 bases: TGTGCCAGTATGGGTTTCAGCACTGAAGCTTTCTTT. Translating it yields CASMGFSTEAFF.

This clone was seen ten or more times. V usage is TRBV18 and J usage is TRBJ1-4; 7 nucleotides match TRBD1. Germline V gene sequence: CDR1 KGHSH, CDR2 LQKENI. The V and J ends lost 4 bases and 7 bases, in that order; junction bases with no gene match: 9. The CDR3 extends over 15 amino acids. CDR3 residues: CASSLSGGAGEKLFF. The CDR3 DNA sequence: TGTGCCAGCTCACTCTCAGGGGGGGCAGGTGAAAAACTGTTTTTT.

This clone was detected ten times or more. The chain has TRBV5-1 and TRBJ2-1; TRBD2 aligns across 8 bases. Germline CDR1 and CDR2: SGHRS and YFSETQ. Unmatched junction bases numbered 9, after V lost 2 bases and J lost 2 bases. This CDR3 is built from 17 residues. The CDR3 region is CASSFTGGLAAYNEQFF. The CDR3 nucleotides are TGCGCCAGCAGCTTTACGGGAGGACTAGCAGCCTACAATGAGCAGTTCTTC.

The J gene is TRBJ1-5, the V gene TRBV5-1; the D gene is possibly TRBD1 (6 bases). There are 14 residues in the CDR3. Looked up from germline, CDR1 is SGHRS and CDR2 is YFSETQ. V lost 0 bases and J 5 bases, leaving 9 bases between the germline ends. CDR3 DNA: TGCGCCAGCAGCTTGGCGGCAGGGGATCAGCCCCAGCATTTT. Residues: CASSLAAGDQPQHF.

By share, this clone ranks as medium-sized. This chain links TRBV30 with TRBJ1-2; 8 bases align to TRBD1. Germline V lookup: CDR1 GTSNPN, CDR2 SVGIG (reference sequence). The junction had 11 bases not matched to a gene; V was cut back by 3 bases and J by 8 bases. CDR3 length: 14 residues. The CDR3 spells CAWSTLDRGEGYTF. CDR3 coding DNA: TGTGCCTGGAGCACCCTTGACAGGGGAGAAGGCTACACCTTC.

This clone was seen a handful of times. The genes are TRBV7-6 and TRBJ2-1; tentative D call: TRBD2 (5 bases). The V end lost 1 base, the J end lost 10 bases, and 11 bases lay between the germline ends. Germline loops: CDR1 SGHVS, CDR2 FNYEAQ. This CDR3 is built from 13 residues. CDR3: CASSLVGEREQFF. The CDR3 bases are TGTGCCAGCAGCTTAGTCGGGGAGCGGGAGCAGTTCTTC.

The CDR3 sequence is CASNEVRLEQYF. The CDR3 DNA reads TGTGCCAGCAACGAAGTGAGGCTCGAGCAGTACTTC. The chain couples TRBV2 to TRBJ2-7; D remains ambiguous. The V end lost 7 bases, the J end lost 6 bases, and 13 bases lay between the germline ends. The germline CDR1 and CDR2 sequences are SNHLY and FYNNEI. The CDR3 consists of 12 residues.

This clone was picked up a small number of times. The J gene is TRBJ1-2, the V gene TRBV6-6; D perhaps matches TRBD1 (5 bases). V was cut by 0 bases and J by 7 bases, with 18 bases left in between. CDR1 is MNHNY, CDR2 SVGAGI, per germline (reference sequence). CDR3 length: 16 residues. This CDR3 reads CASSYSIGTPERGYTF. The CDR3 DNA follows: TGTGCCAGCAGTTACTCCATTGGGACCCCGGAGCGTGGCTACACCTTC.

This clone was recorded a few times. The V gene is TRBV25-1, the J gene TRBJ2-5; 10 positions agree with TRBD1. V dropped 3 bases and J dropped 5; count of bases not matched to a gene: 6. CDR3 length equals 15 residues. Germline V gene data show CDR1 as MGHDK and CDR2 as SYGVNS. CDR3 protein: CASSDRQGAWETQYF. The DNA of the CDR3 is TGTGCCAGCAGTGACAGACAGGGGGCTTGGGAGACCCAGTACTTC.

There are a few counts of this clone. The genes are TRBV19 and TRBJ1-5; TRBD1 matches at 7 bases. The CDR3 is made up of 15 amino acids. The junction had 4 bases not matched to a gene; V was cut back by 1 base and J by 4 bases. CDR1 is LNHDA and CDR2 is SQIVND in the germline V gene (reference sequence). The CDR3 reads CASSIADRENQPQHF. Here the CDR3 DNA reads TGTGCCAGTAGTATAGCCGACAGGGAGAATCAGCCCCAGCATTTT.

The chain combines TRBV10-3 with TRBJ2-7; possibly TRBD1 for D (6 bases). The CDR3 spans 14 residues. The V and J ends lost 0 bases and 5 bases respectively, with 11 bases between them. Per germline, CDR1 ENHRY and CDR2 SYGVKD. The CDR3 nucleotides are TGTGCCATCAGTGAGTCCACAGGGAAGGACGAGCAGTACTTC. This sequence encodes CAISESTGKDEQYF.

This clone came up a few times. The gene calls are TRBV6-1 and TRBJ1-3; no firm D call. Per germline, CDR1 MNHNS and CDR2 SASEGT. This CDR3 region has 13 residues. Between the trimmed V and J ends, which lost 10 bases and 3 bases, there was a span of 13 bases. The CDR3 DNA is TGTGCCACCCTCGTGCAAGGTGGAAACACCATATATTTT. Protein sequence: CATLVQGGNTIYF.

This chain links TRBV6-1 with TRBJ2-7; no firm D call. The CDR3 consists of 13 residues. Trimming left V 9 bases short and J 3 bases short, with 15 bases between. Germline CDR1 and CDR2: MNHNS and SASEGT. Here the CDR3 DNA reads TGTGCCAGGTGGCGGCAGACCAACTACGAGCAGTACTTC. Encoded protein: CARWRQTNYEQYF.